Each of the 21 T cell receptor beta chains below was sequenced from the same sample in a study of blood T cells in healthy people across ages. A second PCR of roughly 7 to 11 cycles used a sample-barcoded 5' primer and a J-beta primer mix. TCRdb independently ran MiXCR on the 5' RACE reads; one entry per CDR3 protein. The table has about 580,000 distinct CDR3 sequences, around half seen once. The sample taken for sequencing was blood. All receptors come from a man aged 80 or over in good health.

This chain links TRBV15 with TRBJ2-1; D may be TRBD1 or TRBD2 (5 bases each). V dropped 0 bases and J dropped 3 bases, with 12 bases sitting between them. This CDR3 spans 16 amino acids. Germline CDR1 reads LNHNV; CDR2 reads YYDKDF (reference sequence). This CDR3 reads CATSRETGTLYNEQFF. The CDR3 coding sequence is TGTGCCACCAGCAGAGAGACCGGGACCCTCTACAATGAGCAGTTCTTC.

V usage is TRBV4-1 and J usage is TRBJ2-3, with D tentatively TRBD1 (5 bases). Germline V gene lookup returns CDR1 MGHRA and CDR2 YSYEKL. The ends were cut back, 3 bases at V and 1 base at J, with 17 bases in the middle. The CDR3 consists of 17 residues. The CDR3 region has the DNA TGCGCCAGCAGCCACAGGGAAGGGGTGTGTTGCACAGATACGCAGTATTTT. Amino acids: CASSHREGVCCTDTQYF.

This chain's CDR3 is CASSHSTSGRALPTDTQYF. CDR3 DNA: TGTGCCAGCAGCCATTCTACCAGCGGGAGGGCCCTCCCGACAGATACGCAGTATTTT. The chain uses TRBV7-2 and TRBJ2-3; 10 nucleotides agree with TRBD2. V lost 5 bases, J lost 3 bases, and 17 bases stayed unmatched. CDR1 and CDR2 (germline): SGHTA, FQGNSA. The CDR3 covers 19 residues.

On this clonotype: One base away lies a much larger clone, so this may be a sequencing read error. V gene TRBV29-1 combines with J gene TRBJ2-7, with D tentatively TRBD2 (6 bases). The CDR3 is 11 amino acids. Trimming pared 7 bases from V and 3 bases from J, leaving 10 bases between. Germline assignment: CDR1 SQVTM and CDR2 ANQGSEA. The CDR3, as DNA: TGCAGCGGCGGGGACTTCTACGAGCAGTACTTC. Translating gives CSGGDFYEQYF.

This clonotype was counted between two and nine times. The gene calls are TRBV5-1 and TRBJ2-5; D might be TRBD2 (6 bases). The CDR3 has 13 amino acids. With 4 bases removed from V and 3 bases from J, the gap between germline ends came to 10 bases. Germline values: CDR1 SGHRS, CDR2 YFSETQ. This CDR3 is CASSTGVEETQYF. As DNA, the CDR3 is TGCGCCAGCAGCACGGGAGTTGAAGAGACCCAGTACTTC.

V gene TRBV11-2 combines with J gene TRBJ2-7, with TRBD2 matching 9 bases. V shed 5 bases and J 7 bases; nucleotides not matched to a gene: 15. The CDR3 is made up of 16 amino acids. Germline V gives CDR1 SGHAT, CDR2 FQNNGV. In nucleotides, the CDR3 is TGTGCCAGCAGCGCCAGCCGGACTAGCGTCCACAATGAGCAGTACTTC. It yields the protein CASSASRTSVHNEQYF.

This clonotype came up a few times. V and J are TRBV12-3 or TRBV12-4 and TRBJ2-1, with a tentative D call TRBD2 (6 bases). Trimming took 6 bases from V and 11 from J, leaving 14 bases between them. The CDR3 has 12 amino acids. CDR3 region: CASSSGSSQQFF. The CDR3 coding sequence is TGTGCCAGCAGCAGCGGGTCATCCCAGCAGTTCTTC.

The chain's CDR3 is CSVGPSPDTQYF. CDR3 DNA: TGCAGCGTTGGGCCTAGCCCAGATACGCAGTATTTT. This chain joins TRBV29-1 and TRBJ2-3; TRBD2 is a possible D gene (5 bases). The germline V and J ends were trimmed by 4 bases and 4 bases, with 9 bases remaining between them. Germline CDR1 reads SQVTM; CDR2 reads ANQGSEA. The CDR3 has 12 residues.

The chain recombines TRBV27 with TRBJ1-2, with 9 bases fitting TRBD1. The CDR3 contains 16 residues. Germline V lookup: CDR1 MNHEY, CDR2 SMNVEV (reference sequence). With V trimmed by 2 bases and J by 7 bases, 11 bases remained unmatched. The CDR3 DNA reads TGTGCCAGCAGTTTAACCCCGGGACAGGGTAGTTTTGGCTACACCTTC. Translated, it gives CASSLTPGQGSFGYTF.

Many counts were recorded for this clonotype. Here the CDR3 reads CASSEQASQAGDEQYF. The DNA of the CDR3 is TGTGCCAGCAGTGAACAGGCGTCCCAGGCGGGTGACGAGCAGTACTTC. The chain joins TRBV6-1 to TRBJ2-7, with D possibly TRBD2 on 5 matching bases. V dropped 2 bases and J dropped 5 bases, with 19 bases sitting between them. CDR1 is MNHNS, CDR2 SASEGT, per germline. The CDR3 extends over 16 amino acids.

This chain uses TRBV7-7 with TRBJ2-6; no clear D gene. The CDR3 contains 17 residues. Germline-derived CDR1 and CDR2 are SSHAT and FNYEAQ (reference sequence). In nucleotides, the CDR3 is TGTGCGGTTAAGGGTTCCCATCCCGAGCCTGGGGCCAACGTCCTGACTTTC. It encodes CAVKGSHPEPGANVLTF.

The chain uses TRBV7-2 and TRBJ2-4, with unresolved D. The end of the DNA is better explained by TRBJ2-7, so the J call may be wrong. Germline CDR1 reads SGHTA; CDR2 reads FQGNSA. The CDR3 sequence is 12 residues long. CDR3 DNA sequence: TGTGCCAGCAGCCCCGCAACTCGCGAGCAGTACTTC. Residues: CASSPATREQYF.

To note about this clonotype: Sequence at one end of the junction differs from germline and may be a read error. The CDR3 DNA follows: TGTACCAGCAGCCCTTTTCGGACTAGCGGGAGTAGGTCCTACGAGCAGTACTTC. This codes for CTSSPFRTSGSRSYEQYF. This chain joins TRBV4-2 and TRBJ2-7; 13 bases fit TRBD2. This CDR3 contains 18 residues. Germline CDR1 and CDR2: LGHNA and YNFKEQ.

This rearrangement joins TRBV10-3 to TRBJ2-1, with unresolved D. The CDR3 spans 12 residues. Trimming cost V 5 bases and J 4 bases, with 6 bases left between them. Germline lookup yields CDR1 ENHRY and CDR2 SYGVKD. Here the CDR3 DNA reads TGTGCCATCAGTATGGGGTACAATGAGCAGTTCTTC. Translation: CAISMGYNEQFF.

As concerns this clonotype: A much larger clone sits a single nucleotide away, making a read error possible. The chain uses TRBV6-5 and TRBJ2-3; 8 positions agree with TRBD2. This CDR3 comprises 13 residues. The germline gives CDR1 MNHEY, CDR2 SVGAGI. CDR3 sequence (DNA): TGTACCAGCGGTCGGGGGGGCCCAGATACGCAGTATTTT. Protein sequence: CTSGRGGPDTQYF.

The chain links TRBV30 to TRBJ2-3, with TRBD2 matching over 10 bases. This CDR3 has 16 residues. Germline trimming cut 3 bases from V and 4 bases from J; bases unmatched to any gene: 10. In germline, CDR1 is GTSNPN, CDR2 SVGIG (reference sequence). The CDR3 protein is CAWSIAGGAWADTQYF. For the CDR3, the DNA is TGTGCCTGGAGCATAGCGGGAGGTGCTTGGGCAGATACGCAGTATTTT. The complete variable domain, with remaining parts taken from reference TRBV30 and TRBJ2-3, reads SQTIHQWPATLVQPVGSPLSLECTVEGTSNPNLYWYRQAAGRGLQLLFYSVGIGQISSEVPQNLSASRPQDRQFILSSKKLLLSDSGFYLCAWSIAGGAWADTQYFGPGTRLTVL.

This chain joins TRBV4-3 and TRBJ1-1; a possible D gene is TRBD1 (5 bases). V was shortened by 1 base and J by 3 bases, with 9 bases between the two germline ends. The CDR3 has 14 amino acids. Germline V lookup: CDR1 LGHNA, CDR2 YSLEER. Here the CDR3 reads CASSQVIRDTEAFF. CDR3 sequence (DNA): TGCGCCAGCAGCCAAGTTATCAGGGACACTGAAGCTTTCTTT.

As regards this clonotype: A clone one base away is much larger, so this may be a read error. The chain recombines TRBV6-1 with TRBJ1-4, with a tentative D call TRBD1 (6 bases). Germline V gene sequence: CDR1 MNHNS, CDR2 SASEGT. The CDR3 loop spans 17 amino acids. CDR3 DNA: TGTGCCGGCAGTATCGGATTGGGGGGCAAGAGAAGGGAAAAACTGTTTTTT. Residues: CAGSIGLGGKRREKLFF.

This clonotype appeared many times. The V and J genes are TRBV13 and TRBJ2-4; D is unclear. V lost 5 bases and J lost 0, with 8 bases in between. The CDR3 consists of 14 residues. From germline, CDR1 is PRHDT and CDR2 FYEKMQ (reference sequence). The CDR3 DNA sequence: TGTGCCAGCAGCCGCGATCGAGCCAAAAACATTCAGTACTTC. It specifies CASSRDRAKNIQYF. Filled out from reference TRBV13 and TRBJ2-4, the complete variable domain reads AAGVIQSPRHLIKEKRETATLKCYPIPRHDTVYWYQQGPGQDPQFLISFYEKMQSDKGSIPDRFSAQQFSDYHSELNMSSLELGDSALYFCASSRDRAKNIQYFGAGTRLSVL.

This rearrangement joins TRBV4-3 to TRBJ1-2; maybe TRBD1 (5 bases). Germline CDR1 is LGHNA and CDR2 is YSLEER. This CDR3 has 17 amino acids. With 0 bases removed from V and 8 bases from J, the gap between germline ends came to 22 bases. Here the CDR3 reads CASSQERGAKSGGGYTF. As DNA, the CDR3 is TGCGCCAGCAGCCAAGAGCGGGGCGCGAAGAGTGGTGGAGGCTACACCTTC.

The chain joins TRBV3-1 to TRBJ2-5; D is perhaps TRBD2 (5 bases). Trimming left V 2 bases short and J 11 bases short, with 12 bases between. This CDR3 contains 12 residues. Per germline, CDR1 LGHDT and CDR2 YNNKEL (reference sequence). The CDR3 reads CASSQQAGQQYF. CDR3 nucleotides: TGTGCCAGCAGCCAACAGGCGGGCCAGCAGTACTTC.